Below are 14 T cell receptor beta chains sequenced from a single sample in a study of OX40 agonist ivuxolimab in advanced cancers. Clones were sequenced by immunoSEQ multiplex PCR, and TCRdb holds only the in-frame ones, with some missing. The sample yields about 73,000 clones, over 75% seen once. The material sequenced was CD4+ or CD8+ T cells sorted from blood, taken in a trial of the OX40 agonist ivuxolimab. These receptors were obtained from an adult with an advanced solid tumor such as melanoma, head and neck, liver or kidney cancer.

This chain joins TRBV18 and TRBJ2-6; 11 nucleotides line up with TRBD2. After removal of 5 bases from V and 0 bases from J, the junction contained 6 bases not matched to a gene. The V gene's germline CDR1 is KGHSH and CDR2 LQKENI. The CDR3 is 18 amino acids. CDR3 nucleotides: TGTGCCAGCTCAGCGACTAGCGGGACAATCTCTGGGGCCAACGTCCTGACTTTC. Translation gives CASSATSGTISGANVLTF.

Comments on this clone: At the DNA level, this CDR3 is encoded by other sequences in the same sample as well. The genes are TRBV19 and TRBJ1-1; 8 bases agree with TRBD1. The V and J ends lost 4 bases and 5 bases, in that order; junction bases with no gene match: 6. From germline, CDR1 is LNHDA and CDR2 SQIVND (reference sequence). This CDR3 spans 14 amino acids. CDR3 DNA: TGTGCCAGTAGTAACCAGGGGGCTCGTACTGAAGCTTTCTTT. As protein: CASSNQGARTEAFF.

As for this clone: The sample contains more than one DNA sequence encoding this CDR3. V gene TRBV19 combines with J gene TRBJ2-5, with 10 bases aligning to TRBD1. V trimming: 7 bases; J trimming: 4 bases; junction bases outside the gene matches: 6. This CDR3 is 14 amino acids long. The germline gives CDR1 LNHDA, CDR2 SQIVND (reference sequence). The CDR3 is CASKRDRGRETQYF. The DNA of the CDR3 is TGTGCCAGTAAACGGGACAGGGGAAGAGAGACCCAGTACTTC.

The gene calls are TRBV18 and TRBJ2-2; unclear D gene. Trimming took 2 bases from V and 6 from J, leaving 10 bases between them. The length of the CDR3 is 14 residues. The germline CDR1 and CDR2 sequences are KGHSH and LQKENI. The CDR3 DNA reads as TGTGCCAGCTCACCAAACCTGGAGTCCGGGGAGCTGTTTTTT. It yields the protein CASSPNLESGELFF. Full variable domain (remainder filled in from reference TRBV18 and TRBJ2-2): NAGVMQNPRHLVRRRGQEARLRCSPMKGHSHVYWYRQLPEEGLKFMVYLQKENIIDESGMPKERFSAEFPKEGPSILRIQQVVRGDSAAYFCASSPNLESGELFFGEGSRLTVL.

The CDR3 sequence is CASRGNVYGYTF. The CDR3 DNA follows: TGTGCCAGCCGGGGGAACGTCTATGGCTACACCTTC. The chain links TRBV6-6 to TRBJ1-2; tentatively, D is TRBD1 (5 bases). Germline values: CDR1 MNHNY, CDR2 SVGAGI (reference sequence). Trimming stripped 8 bases from V and 4 bases from J, with 11 bases between. The CDR3 loop spans 12 amino acids.

The chain recombines TRBV7-9 with TRBJ2-7; D remains unclear. The V end was cut by 1 base, the J end by 6 bases, with 4 bases between. Germline lookup yields CDR1 SEHNR and CDR2 FQNEAQ (reference sequence). The CDR3 totals 11 residues. The CDR3 sequence: CASSLEVEQYF. Here the CDR3 DNA reads TGTGCCAGCAGCTTAGAGGTCGAGCAGTACTTC.

The CDR3 spells CASSLPTRRGYTF. CDR3 in DNA: TGTGCCAGCAGTCTGCCGACCCGTCGGGGCTACACCTTC. The chain is built from TRBV28 and TRBJ1-2; D gene ambiguous. The V and J ends lost 5 bases and 8 bases respectively, with 15 bases between them. The CDR3 sequence is 13 residues long. Germline V CDR1 and CDR2: MDHEN, SYDVKM.

The V and J genes are TRBV20-1 and TRBJ1-6; a possible D gene is TRBD1 (6 bases). Deletions cut 5 bases from V and 10 bases from J, with 9 bases between. Germline lookup yields CDR1 DFQATT and CDR2 SNEGSKA (reference sequence). The CDR3 loop spans 11 amino acids. The CDR3 DNA is TGCAGTGCTCGTAGGGGGTCACCCCTCCACTTT. This encodes CSARRGSPLHF.

This chain links TRBV28 with TRBJ2-1; 10 bases fit TRBD2. The junction had 6 bases not matched to a gene; V was cut back by 6 bases and J by 1 base. The CDR3 consists of 16 residues. CDR1 MDHEN and CDR2 SYDVKM come from the germline V gene. The CDR3 is CASSRILAGSYNEQFF. The CDR3 nucleotides are TGTGCCAGCAGCCGAATACTAGCGGGATCCTACAATGAGCAGTTCTTC.

This chain joins TRBV15 and TRBJ2-1; maybe TRBD1 (6 bases). V lost 3 bases and J lost 3, with 6 bases in between. The CDR3 runs to 13 residues. Germline V gene sequence: CDR1 LNHNV, CDR2 YYDKDF (reference sequence). The CDR3 sequence: CATSRGHYNEQFF. CDR3 bases: TGTGCCACCAGCAGGGGACACTACAATGAGCAGTTCTTC. The variable domain in full, completed from reference TRBV15 and TRBJ2-1, reads DAMVIQNPRYQVTQFGKPVTLSCSQTLNHNVMYWYQQKSSQAPKLLFHYYDKDFNNEADTPDNFQSRRPNTSFCFLDIRSPGLGDTAMYLCATSRGHYNEQFFGPGTRLTVL.

V is TRBV10-3 and J is TRBJ2-2; D gene ambiguous. This CDR3 contains 12 residues. CDR1 and CDR2 from the germline V gene are ENHRY and SYGVKD. V lost 2 bases to trimming and J lost 10 bases, with 8 bases between them. This CDR3 is CAISEMVSELFF. In DNA, the CDR3 is TGTGCCATCAGTGAGATGGTTTCGGAGCTGTTTTTT.

The chain carries TRBV28 and TRBJ2-1; TRBD2 agrees at 11 bases. CDR3 length: 16 amino acids. V lost 4 bases to trimming and J lost 7 bases; unmatched junction nucleotides: 9. Germline V gene sequence: CDR1 MDHEN, CDR2 SYDVKM. CDR3 DNA sequence: TGTGCCAGCAGTTCTCCGGGGCTAGCGGGAGGTAATGAGCAGTTCTTC. Protein product: CASSSPGLAGGNEQFF.

The chain has TRBV15 and TRBJ2-3, with D unclear. The V end lost 0 bases, the J end lost 0 bases, and 7 bases lay between the germline ends. The CDR3 spans 15 residues. CDR1 LNHNV and CDR2 YYDKDF come from the germline V gene (reference sequence). In DNA form, the CDR3 reads TGTGCCACCAGCAGAGATCGGCGTAGCACAGATACGCAGTATTTT. The encoded protein is CATSRDRRSTDTQYF. The full variable domain, rest sourced from reference TRBV15 and TRBJ2-3, is DAMVIQNPRYQVTQFGKPVTLSCSQTLNHNVMYWYQQKSSQAPKLLFHYYDKDFNNEADTPDNFQSRRPNTSFCFLDIRSPGLGDTAMYLCATSRDRRSTDTQYFGPGTRLTVL.

With regard to this clone: Relative to the germline gene, one junction end is altered; a read error may explain this. The chain combines TRBV7-7 with TRBJ2-1; 14 bases map to TRBD2. Per germline, CDR1 SSHAT and CDR2 FNYEAQ (reference sequence). The CDR3 runs to 14 residues. The CDR3 protein is CASSQGLAGVEQFF. As DNA, the CDR3 is TGTGCTAGCAGCCAGGGACTAGCGGGAGTTGAGCAGTTCTTC.